The source of this T cell receptor (beta chain) is a study of T cell clonality in common variable immunodeficiency. Assay used: immunoSEQ multiplex PCR; TCRdb lists only in-frame clones, some missing. Singletons are absent from the sample, which has some 53,000 clones. The CDR3 totals 15 residues. Between the trimmed V and J ends, which lost 2 bases and 1 base, there was a span of 11 bases. The V gene's germline CDR1 is KGHSH and CDR2 LQKENI. Many counts were recorded for this clone. The read finishes 3 residues shy of the CDR3 end, and the germline J gene is used to complete it. This sequence was found in a person aged 18 to 75 in good health. The specimen was peripheral blood mononuclear cells. The rearrangement joins TRBV18 to TRBJ1-2; possibly TRBD1 for D (5 bases). CDR3 DNA (partial): TGTGCCAGCTCACCAGTTGACAGAAGTAACTATGGC. As protein: CASSPVDRSNYG. From start to end, the CDR3 is CASSPVDRSNYGYTF.